The 2 T cell receptor beta chains below were found in one sample sequenced in a study of regulatory T cells in long-lasting Graves disease. Time point described: newly diagnosed GD, antithyroid drugs for less than 3 months. From PBMCs, RNA was extracted and then used to make the TCR library. Building of the TCR beta libraries involved iRepertoire HTBI primers and Arm-PCR of CDR3 regions. Each CDR3 protein is one row after TCRdb ran MiXCR on the multiplex PCR reads. The profile shows about 320,000 distinct CDR3 sequences, about 20% of them singletons. The sequences come from peripheral blood mononuclear cells (PBMCs), collected at new diagnosis, from a patient treated with antithyroid drugs. The receptors here all came from a female donor with Graves disease.

The chain links TRBV30 to TRBJ2-3; 7 bases map to TRBD2. The V gene end was trimmed by 5 bases and the J gene end by 4 bases; junction bases not matched to a gene: 9. The CDR3 sequence is 14 residues long. Germline CDR1 is GTSNPN and CDR2 is SVGIG (reference sequence). CDR3 DNA sequence: TGTGCCTGGGAGCCAGCGGGATTGCCAGATACGCAGTATTTT. This encodes CAWEPAGLPDTQYF.

The table lists this clonotype with a few counts. The chain carries TRBV5-6 and TRBJ2-5, with D unresolved. The better agreement between TRBJ2-1 and the DNA end casts doubt on the J call. Germline assignment: CDR1 SGHDT and CDR2 YYEEEE. The CDR3 runs to 14 residues. Here the CDR3 reads CASNWDDGSNEQFF. CDR3 bases: TGTGCCAGCAATTGGGATGACGGAAGCAATGAGCAGTTCTTC.